These T cell receptor beta chains were read from a single sample in a study of Ad26.COV2.S vaccination and SARS-CoV-2 variants. Some clones are missing from TCRdb's copy, which holds only in-frame ones; the method was immunoSEQ multiplex PCR. This sample has fewer than 500,000 clones, with roughly 89% found just once. The specimen comprised peripheral blood, sampled in a trial of Ad26.COV2.S vaccine versus placebo. Receptor source: a person aged 18-60 years who received the Ad26.COV2.S COVID-19 vaccine or a placebo. The CDR3 runs from the conserved cysteine through the conserved F or W.

v_gene	j_gene	CDR3aa
TRBV10-3	TRBJ1-5	CAISGDRVYQPQHF
TRBV7-9	TRBJ1-1	CASTTGGTEAFF
TRBV5-5	TRBJ2-1	CASLRWGDNEQFF
TRBV9	TRBJ2-3	CASSQGLAGGTDTQYF
TRBV19	TRBJ1-5	CASRGFGNQPQHF
TRBV6-5	TRBJ1-5	CASSYGETYQPQHF
TRBV5-6	TRBJ1-1	CASSLYGDGAFF
TRBV6-2/TRBV6-3	TRBJ1-3	CASSPGTDSGNTIYF
TRBV6-1	TRBJ1-5	CASSEGYQQPQHF
TRBV24-1	TRBJ2-1	CATSDFSGEGRGYNEQFF
TRBV19	TRBJ2-1	CASSTLKSSGGANEQFF
TRBV27	TRBJ2-2	CASSPLFVSGELFF
TRBV19	TRBJ1-1	CATKDMNTEAFF
TRBV5-5	TRBJ1-3	CASSRTGDSGNTIYF
TRBV6-5	TRBJ1-2	CASSYRQGAVPYGYTF
TRBV9	TRBJ2-1	CASSGFRGRRDEQFF
TRBV6-5	TRBJ1-4	CASSLLATNEKLFF
TRBV18	TRBJ1-1	CASSPGTGLNTEAFF
TRBV3-1/TRBV3-2	TRBJ1-1	CASSQWGPDTEAFF
TRBV7-3	TRBJ2-1	CASTETGTGPTSPGEQFF
TRBV5-4	TRBJ2-1	CASRLDRGPYNEQFF
TRBV2	TRBJ2-7	CASSVQGAGEQYF
TRBV9	TRBJ1-5	CASSVAPDQPQHF
TRBV6-5	TRBJ1-1	CASSDSGAVNTEAFF
TRBV4-3	TRBJ2-1	CASSQDGRAYYNEQFF
TRBV7-2	TRBJ1-4	CASSLAGGGEKLFF
TRBV5-1	TRBJ1-6	CASSPSPGTGNSPLHF
TRBV7-2	TRBJ2-3	CASSLGRLAGGTDTQYF
TRBV25-1	TRBJ1-1	CASSESWYTEAFF
TRBV7-2	TRBJ1-4	CASTLGGAEKLFF
TRBV11-3	TRBJ2-1	CASSSRDRPFDEQFF
TRBV2	TRBJ2-5	CASSRRRASGGSETQYF
TRBV6-2/TRBV6-3	TRBJ2-3	CASSWGGVNTDTQYF
TRBV27	TRBJ2-5	CASSLSGLGGVAQYF
TRBV2	TRBJ2-7	CALKSSYEQYF